This T cell receptor (beta chain) appears in the sequencing data of a study of T cell clonotyping in hematopoietic cell transplantation (dated by TCRdb to the early 2020s). Study-level background: A total of some 140 blood samples were gathered in the study from 30 to 35 consecutive transplant recipients along with their related donors. Patients were recruited between September 2015 and 2017 and followed until late 2020 or death. The research as a whole found: Inverse Simpson Index values from donors and from recipients before transplant predicted broader TCR repertoire diversity after transplant. The sample size was limited, and CD4 and CD8 repertoire contributions could not be separated because cells were not sorted. Recipient TCR diversity fell after transplant, with pathologically expanded clonotypes rising progressively from day 30 to day 180. Just a small fraction of recipient repertoires overlapped with donor repertoires, and more than 95% appeared de novo at the given depth.

Blood samples for TCR beta sequencing were given by related transplant donors. Nuclei Lysis Solution was used to extract genomic DNA from fresh or cryopreserved unfractionated peripheral blood mononuclear cells. CDR1 MGHRA and CDR2 YSYEKL were looked up in the germline V gene. Deletion took 3 bases off V and 1 base off J, with a span of 7 bases between the germline ends. There are 14 amino acids in the CDR3, from cysteine to phenylalanine inclusive. The retained sequence is limited to the CDR3, 42 bases, with the frame set at the first base. A remark on this clone: Its antigen is currently not known. The input lacks base qualities; no much larger clone sits a single base away.

TCR beta CDR3 regions were amplified from genomic DNA with the immunoSEQ assay, a bias-controlled multiplex PCR using V- and J-specific primers. In a second PCR step, a proprietary barcode and Illumina adapter sequences were attached to the CDR3 amplicons. CDR3 libraries were sequenced on an Illumina MiSeq instrument. The authors' analysis ran thus. immunoSEQ Analyzer 3.0 was used for export and quality control, with R Bioconductor and Immunarch used for downstream analyses. Only productive rearrangements in the normalized downsampled data set were used to calculate repertoire metrics. Pathologically expanded clonotypes were defined as those larger than 5 templates in the normalized cohort. The Inverse Simpson Index served as the measure of repertoire diversity. The non-normalized data set was used for CMV-specificity analyses so that all clonotypes could be captured. TCRdb took this table from immuneACCESS and kept in-frame rearrangements with V and J called. Such tables lack part of the clones; where checked against another copy, unresolved V genes explain under half of the gap, and the rest is unexplained. V and J calls and clone size are copied from that table; D and trimming were computed from the DNA. For this sample there are 2,000 or so clones; roughly three quarters appear just once. The ten largest clones capture more than 8% of the sample.

The material sequenced was peripheral blood mononuclear cells. The chain joins TRBV4-1 to TRBJ2-1, with no D gene named confidently. The sequence was obtained from a young man in good health. Some clones in this sample may be carry-over from other donors' samples. The DNA sequence is as follows: TGCGCCAGCAGCCAGACCACTTCCTACAATGAGCAGTTCTTC. It encodes CASSQTTSYNEQFF.